These 3 T cell receptor beta chains share one sample of origin, sequenced in a study of T cells in Graves' hyperthyroidism and ophthalmopathy. It was RNA transcripts that yielded the amplified TCR beta CDR3 regions. A first-round RT-PCR of the TCR CDR3 used the HTBI primer set. TCRdb fed the multiplex PCR reads into MiXCR, producing one record per CDR3 protein. The sample lists fewer than 450,000 distinct CDR3 sequences, 17% occurring once. Source material: blood. These receptors were obtained from a woman in her 30s with Graves' hyperthyroidism that later progressed to Graves' ophthalmopathy.

This clonotype was observed a few times. CDR3 bases: TGCAGCGTTGTTCCGGGATCATCCTACGAGCAGTACTTC. It specifies CSVVPGSSYEQYF. The genes are TRBV29-1 and TRBJ2-7; tentatively, D is TRBD2 (5 bases). Per germline, CDR1 SQVTM and CDR2 ANQGSEA. This CDR3 has 13 amino acids. Trimming took off 4 bases at V and 1 base at J, with 11 bases between the two ends.

The chain links TRBV4-2 to TRBJ2-5; 7 bases fit TRBD2. The V segment lost 1 base and the J segment 4 bases; nucleotides outside the gene matches: 9. Per germline, CDR1 LGHNA and CDR2 YNFKEQ. CDR3 length: 16 residues. The chain's CDR3 is CASSQVLASGVETQYF. The CDR3 DNA sequence: TGTGCCAGCAGCCAAGTCCTGGCCAGCGGGGTAGAGACCCAGTACTTC.

This clonotype was observed at least ten times. The rearrangement links TRBV29-1 to TRBJ1-2; no clear D. V was clipped by 3 bases and J by 2 bases, with 10 bases between them. The CDR3 contains 13 residues. The germline V gene has CDR1 SQVTM and CDR2 ANQGSEA. The CDR3 loop is CSVERGVNYGYTF. CDR3 coding DNA: TGCAGCGTTGAGCGGGGTGTGAACTATGGCTACACCTTC. The full variable domain, completed using reference TRBV29-1 and TRBJ1-2, is SAVISQKPSRDICQRGTSLTIQCQVDSQVTMMFWYRQQPGQSLTLIATANQGSEATYESGFVIDKFPISRPNLTFSTLTVSNMSPEDSSIYLCSVERGVNYGYTFGSGTRLTVV.